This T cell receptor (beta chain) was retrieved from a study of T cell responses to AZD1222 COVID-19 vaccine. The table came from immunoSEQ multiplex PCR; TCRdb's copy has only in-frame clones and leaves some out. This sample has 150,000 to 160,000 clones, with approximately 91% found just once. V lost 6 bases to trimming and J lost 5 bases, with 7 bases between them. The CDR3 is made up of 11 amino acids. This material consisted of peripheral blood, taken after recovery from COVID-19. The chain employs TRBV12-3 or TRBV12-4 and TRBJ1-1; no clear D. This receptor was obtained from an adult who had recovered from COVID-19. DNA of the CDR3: TGTGCCAGCAGATATGGTACTGAAGCTTTCTTT. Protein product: CASRYGTEAFF.